This passage covers 20 T cell receptor beta chains from one sample sequenced in a study of shared clonotypes between healthy human individuals. The method was immunoSEQ multiplex PCR; TCRdb's version includes in-frame clones alone and lacks a portion of them. The repertoire includes 2 million to 2.5 million clones, 93% of them detected once, and approximately 0.37% sits in the top ten. Sequencing used naive CD4+ T cells from PBMCs. The sample's subset: CD45RA+ positively selected. The receptors originated from a man between 18 and 35 years old in good health. Some clones in this sample may be carry-over from other donors' samples.

This chain joins TRBV5-1 and TRBJ2-5; unclear D gene. The CDR3 length is 14 residues. Looked up from germline, CDR1 is SGHRS and CDR2 is YFSETQ. V lost 2 bases and J 1 base, leaving 9 bases between the germline ends. The CDR3 loop is CASSFTAPQETQYF. The DNA for the CDR3 is TGCGCCAGCAGCTTTACCGCACCCCAAGAGACCCAGTACTTC.

V is TRBV28 and J is TRBJ1-5; no definite D call. Trimming took off 7 bases at V and 2 bases at J, with 6 bases between the two ends. Germline V gene sequence: CDR1 MDHEN, CDR2 SYDVKM. The CDR3 is 12 residues long. The CDR3 DNA is TGTGCCAGCATCGGGGGCAATCAGCCCCAGCATTTT. Amino acids: CASIGGNQPQHF. Complete variable domain (other parts from reference TRBV28 and TRBJ1-5): DVKVTQSSRYLVKRTGEKVFLECVQDMDHENMFWYRQDPGLGLRLIYFSYDVKMKEKGDIPEGYSVSREKKERFSLILESASTNQTSMYLCASIGGNQPQHFGDGTRLSIL.

The rearrangement joins TRBV5-1 to TRBJ2-5; D assignment may be TRBD1 or TRBD2 (6 bases each). CDR1 SGHRS and CDR2 YFSETQ come from the germline V gene. V lost 0 bases to trimming and J lost 0 bases, with 15 bases between them. The CDR3 has 17 amino acids. Here the CDR3 reads CASSLGGRGVYQETQYF. The CDR3 coding sequence is TGCGCCAGCAGCTTGGGGGGGCGCGGGGTGTACCAAGAGACCCAGTACTTC.

This sequence joins TRBV7-3 and TRBJ2-3; 9 bases align to TRBD1. V dropped 4 bases and J dropped 2; count of bases not matched to a gene: 7. The CDR3 is 16 amino acids. The germline V gene encodes CDR1 SGHTA and CDR2 FQGTGA. The CDR3, as DNA: TGTGCCAGCAGCTCCCGGACAGGGGTAGCCACAGATACGCAGTATTTT. As protein: CASSSRTGVATDTQYF.

The chain has TRBV29-1 and TRBJ1-2; TRBD1 is a possible D gene (5 bases). From germline, CDR1 is SQVTM and CDR2 ANQGSEA. There are 13 residues in the CDR3. The ends were cut back, 7 bases at V and 1 base at J, with 13 bases in the middle. DNA of the CDR3: TGCAGCGCCCCGGGGCCGGTTAACTATGGCTACACCTTC. Residues: CSAPGPVNYGYTF.

The chain combines TRBV14 with TRBJ2-1; no clear D. Per germline, CDR1 SGHDN and CDR2 FVKESK. Trimming cost V 4 bases and J 1 base, with 14 bases left between them. This CDR3 contains 16 residues. As DNA, the CDR3 is TGTGCCAGCAGCCCAAGTTATCAAGGGTCCTACAATGAGCAGTTCTTC. This codes for CASSPSYQGSYNEQFF.

J is TRBJ2-2 and V is TRBV27; 9 nucleotides align to TRBD2. Unmatched junction bases numbered 10, after V lost 5 bases and J lost 6 bases. This CDR3 comprises 16 residues. From germline, CDR1 is MNHEY and CDR2 SMNVEV (reference sequence). For the CDR3, the DNA is TGTGCCAGCAGTCATATTGTTAGCGGGAGCCCCGGGGAGCTGTTTTTT. Its translation is CASSHIVSGSPGELFF.

The rearrangement joins TRBV28 to TRBJ1-4; D gene ambiguous. This CDR3 region has 14 residues. The germline V gene has CDR1 MDHEN and CDR2 SYDVKM. V lost 8 bases to trimming and J lost 8 bases, with 18 bases between them. Here the CDR3 DNA reads TGTGCCAGCCGAGGAGAGACTCGGAGGGAAAAACTGTTTTTT. Its protein product is CASRGETRREKLFF.

This clone appeared a few times. Other nucleotide sequences in the sample specify the same CDR3. This chain links TRBV28 with TRBJ1-5, with no clear D. CDR3 length: 14 amino acids. Trimming took 6 bases from V and 1 from J, leaving 10 bases between them. Looked up from germline, CDR1 is MDHEN and CDR2 is SYDVKM. The CDR3 spells CASRGGGSNQPQHF. DNA of the CDR3: TGTGCCAGCAGGGGCGGCGGCAGCAATCAGCCCCAGCATTTT.

This clone turned up a few times. Here the CDR3 reads CASSPMVQPQHF. The CDR3 DNA reads TGTGCCAGCAGCCCCATGGTACAGCCCCAGCATTTT. The chain carries TRBV28 and TRBJ1-5; D not resolved. V lost 6 bases and J 7 bases, leaving 10 bases between the germline ends. Germline CDR1 reads MDHEN; CDR2 reads SYDVKM. This CDR3 comprises 12 residues.

The rearrangement links TRBV7-2 to TRBJ1-5; D gene uncertain. The CDR3 is made up of 14 amino acids. V shed 1 base and J shed 5 bases, with 9 bases lying between them. Germline values: CDR1 SGHTA, CDR2 FQGNSA. CDR3 nucleotide sequence: TGTGCCAGCAGCTTAGTAGGCAGATATCAGCCCCAGCATTTT. Its protein product is CASSLVGRYQPQHF. Variable domain in full (rest from reference TRBV7-2 and TRBJ1-5): GAGVSQSPSNKVTEKGKDVELRCDPISGHTALYWYRQSLGQGLEFLIYFQGNSAPDKSGLPSDRFSAERTGGSVSTLTIQRTQQEDSAVYLCASSLVGRYQPQHFGDGTRLSIL.

The rearrangement uses TRBV11-2 and TRBJ2-5; the D is unclear. CDR3 length: 13 amino acids. V was pared by 6 bases and J by 5 bases, with 13 bases between. The V gene's germline CDR1 is SGHAT and CDR2 FQNNGV. The CDR3 DNA sequence: TGTGCCAGCAGACTATCAGCGAGTGAGACCCAGTACTTC. Amino acids: CASRLSASETQYF.

This chain connects TRBV6-5 to TRBJ2-7, with 12 bases fitting TRBD1. Trimming at V came to 8 bases and at J to 5 bases, leaving 4 bases not matched to a gene. CDR3 length: 13 residues. Germline CDR1 reads MNHEY; CDR2 reads SVGAGI. CDR3 nucleotides: TGTGCCAGCGGGGGGACAGGGGGCCACGAGCAGTACTTC. It yields the protein CASGGTGGHEQYF.

This chain uses TRBV18 with TRBJ2-3, with D maybe TRBD2 (6 bases). V was clipped by 3 bases and J by 3 bases, with 13 bases between them. CDR3 size: 15 residues. Germline V gene sequence: CDR1 KGHSH, CDR2 LQKENI. In nucleotides, the CDR3 is TGTGCCAGCTCACCTGTGGGGGGTATGACAGATACGCAGTATTTT. This encodes CASSPVGGMTDTQYF.

This rearrangement joins TRBV6-1 to TRBJ2-7; 8 nucleotides match TRBD1. The J segment lost 4 bases and the V segment lost 3 bases, leaving 8 bases of the junction unmatched. The CDR3 runs to 15 residues. Germline V lookup: CDR1 MNHNS, CDR2 SASEGT. The CDR3 DNA reads TGTGCCAGCAGTGATTCTAGACAGGGGAAATACGAGCAGTACTTC. Encoded protein: CASSDSRQGKYEQYF.

The CDR3 nucleotides read TGTGCCAGCAGAGAGCAGACGAAATTGAACTATGGCTACACCTTC. It translates to CASREQTKLNYGYTF. This chain links TRBV28 with TRBJ1-2; D gene uncertain. The germline CDR1 and CDR2 sequences are MDHEN and SYDVKM. Trimming removed 6 bases from V and 2 bases from J, with 16 bases in between. The CDR3 is made up of 15 amino acids.

The genes are TRBV7-9 and TRBJ2-7; D tentatively fits TRBD1 or TRBD2 (5 bases each). The germline CDR1 and CDR2 sequences are SEHNR and FQNEAQ (reference sequence). The CDR3 covers 16 residues. V was trimmed by 5 bases and J by 0 bases, leaving 17 bases between them. CDR3 sequence (DNA): TGTGCCAGCAGCCCCGGTCCCGGGACGTTCTCCTACGAGCAGTACTTC. Amino acid sequence: CASSPGPGTFSYEQYF.

V and J are TRBV6-5 and TRBJ2-7; maybe TRBD1 (5 bases). This CDR3 has 14 residues. V lost 2 bases and J 0 bases, leaving 8 bases between the germline ends. Germline V gives CDR1 MNHEY, CDR2 SVGAGI. CDR3 protein: CASSYTTASYEQYF. CDR3 nucleotides: TGTGCCAGCAGTTACACGACAGCCTCCTACGAGCAGTACTTC.

CDR3 in amino acids: CASSLGRGGKRGIQETQYF. Here the CDR3 DNA reads TGTGCCAGCAGCTTAGGCAGGGGAGGAAAGCGGGGCATCCAAGAGACCCAGTACTTC. The V gene is TRBV5-4, the J gene TRBJ2-5; tentative D call: TRBD2 (7 bases). There are 19 residues in the CDR3. From germline, CDR1 is SGHNT and CDR2 YYREEE (reference sequence). Trimming cost V 2 bases and J 1 base, with 24 bases left between them.

This chain links TRBV5-1 with TRBJ1-5; D is ambiguous. The CDR3 has 13 amino acids. Germline values: CDR1 SGHRS, CDR2 YFSETQ. Deletions cut 5 bases from V and 1 base from J, with 7 bases between. CDR3 coding DNA: TGCGCCAGCAGTACGGGCAGCAATCAGCCCCAGCATTTT. Protein product: CASSTGSNQPQHF.